This T cell receptor (beta chain) comes out of a study of CD8 T cells in Susac syndrome. The RNA, about 0.45 to 1 ug, was put through reverse transcription using random hexamers. Amplification of TCR beta CDR3 spanned 54 Vbeta and 13 Jbeta via immunoSEQ multiplex PCR. One entry per CDR3 protein results from TCRdb running MiXCR on the immunoSEQ multiplex PCR reads. The sample includes about 300,000 distinct CDR3 sequences, approximately 85% of them seen just once. As regards this clonotype: This likely comes from a read error, as the CDR3 has no conserved phenylalanine or tryptophan at its end.

Sequenced material: CD8+ T cells from PBMCs. This TCR came from a human donor with multiple sclerosis.

The CDR3 spells CSAQNQDTEAFL. CDR3 DNA sequence: TGCAGTGCTCAAAACCAGGACACTGAAGCTTTCCTT. The chain links TRBV20-1 to TRBJ1-1, with D uncertain. This CDR3 has 12 amino acids. V was trimmed by 5 bases and J by 3 bases, leaving 10 bases between them. The germline gives CDR1 DFQATT, CDR2 SNEGSKA (reference sequence).